This record looks at one T cell receptor beta chain sequence and its context. As yet, its antigen is unknown. V lost 0 bases to trimming and J lost 0 bases, with 16 bases between them. In germline, CDR1 is SEHNR, CDR2 FQNEAQ (reference sequence). The CDR3 is 18 amino acids. The entry originates in a study of T cells in tumors after PD-1 blockade. Looking at the study overall: Excluded were patients with checkpoint blockade, immunosuppressants, or radiotherapy or other anti-cancer therapy within 4 weeks. Daily vismodegib 150 mg continued in a subset of anti-PD-1-treated patients. Patients received pembrolizumab 200 mg every 3 weeks or cemiplimab 350 mg every 2 weeks.

Clones were sequenced by immunoSEQ multiplex PCR, and TCRdb holds only the in-frame ones, with some missing. The sample carries 9,100 or so clones, about 59% recorded once. Findings of the study overall: After therapy, most expanded exhausted CD8+ clones were absent pre-treatment, suggesting clonal replacement.

Sequencing used tumor tissue, obtained after anti-PD-1 treatment. The sequence came from a human donor with basal cell carcinoma. The chain joins TRBV7-9 to TRBJ2-3; possible D gene TRBD1, 6 bases. CDR3 in amino acids: CASSLAVRDKPSTDTQYF. DNA of the CDR3: TGTGCCAGCAGCTTAGCCGTTCGGGACAAGCCTAGCACAGATACGCAGTATTTT.